A single sample is the source of the 27 T cell receptor beta chains below, sequenced in a study of T-cell reconstitution after alpha-beta-depleted transplantation in children. Preparing the TCRbeta library involved the use of unique molecular identifiers. TCRdb processed the PCR reads anew with MiXCR; each CDR3 protein has one entry. The sample lists 150,000 to 250,000 distinct CDR3 sequences, 6.3% occurring once. Sequencing was performed on PBMCs, taken before TCRalphabeta/CD19-depleted stem cell transplant. These receptors were collected from a girl under two years old with combined immunodeficiency, due to receive a stem cell transplant.

About this clonotype itself: With a much larger clone just one base away, this may be a read error. Without the conserved terminal phenylalanine or tryptophan, this CDR3 likely stems from a read error. The rearrangement links TRBV18 to TRBJ2-7, with 11 bases matching TRBD2. CDR1 is KGHSH, CDR2 LQKENI, per germline. V lost 6 bases to trimming and J lost 4 bases; unmatched junction nucleotides: 11. The CDR3 is 16 residues long. The CDR3 is CASSPTLAGGVYEQYL. The CDR3 DNA follows: TGTGCCAGCTCCCCCACTCTAGCGGGAGGCGTGTACGAGCAGTACCTC.

This clonotype was observed a handful of times. The chain joins TRBV20-1 to TRBJ1-5; D is perhaps TRBD1 (5 bases). The V gene's germline CDR1 is DFQATT and CDR2 SNEGSKA (reference sequence). The CDR3 has 15 amino acids. Trimming took off 0 bases at V and 6 bases at J, with 15 bases between the two ends. DNA for the CDR3: TGCAGTGCTAGAGATCGCGGGGGAATTATTCAGCCCCAGCATTTT. It specifies CSARDRGGIIQPQHF.

This clonotype was seen many times. The chain is built from TRBV12-3 or TRBV12-4 and TRBJ2-4; TRBD2 matches at 9 bases. V lost 3 bases, J lost 1 base, and 7 bases stayed unmatched. The CDR3 runs to 17 residues. The CDR3 nucleotides are TGTGCCAGCAGTTTCGAGGAGCGGGAGGACGCCAAAAACATTCAGTACTTC. Its protein is CASSFEEREDAKNIQYF.

This clonotype has ten or more counts. V usage is TRBV12-3 or TRBV12-4 and J usage is TRBJ1-5; 7 bases agree with TRBD1. The junction had 8 bases not matched to a gene; V was cut back by 3 bases and J by 0 bases. This CDR3 contains 17 residues. CDR3 protein: CASSFLGQPYSNQPQHF. CDR3 sequence (DNA): TGTGCCAGCAGTTTTTTGGGACAGCCGTATAGCAATCAGCCCCAGCATTTT.

The chain is built from TRBV7-8 and TRBJ1-1, with D uncertain. CDR1 is SGHVS, CDR2 FQNEAQ, per germline. Trimming removed 1 base from V and 7 bases from J, with 7 bases in between. CDR3 size: 12 residues. CDR3 in amino acids: CASSLVRDEAFF. In nucleotides, the CDR3 is TGTGCCAGCAGCTTAGTTAGAGATGAAGCTTTCTTT.

This clonotype was recorded many times. The J gene is TRBJ1-5, the V gene TRBV15; no firm D call. V was cut by 0 bases and J by 0 bases, with 12 bases left in between. This CDR3 contains 17 residues. The germline gives CDR1 LNHNV, CDR2 YYDKDF (reference sequence). The CDR3 region is CATSRDQEAYSNQPQHF. As DNA, the CDR3 is TGTGCCACCAGCAGAGATCAAGAGGCATATAGCAATCAGCCCCAGCATTTT.

In this sample, this clonotype turned up many times. This chain uses TRBV25-1 with TRBJ2-7; D call uncertain. The CDR3 is 14 amino acids. Trimming pared 0 bases from V and 1 base from J, leaving 7 bases between. CDR1 is MGHDK, CDR2 SYGVNS, per germline. The CDR3, as DNA: TGTGCCAGCAGTGAATATAAAGGGTCCTACGAGCAGTACTTC. Translating gives CASSEYKGSYEQYF.

This clonotype was counted only a few times. The V gene is TRBV7-3, the J gene TRBJ2-1; D is possibly TRBD2 (6 bases). This CDR3 region has 13 residues. V was cut by 5 bases and J by 8 bases, with 13 bases left in between. Germline-derived CDR1 and CDR2 are SGHTA and FQGTGA. The CDR3 nucleotides read TGTGCCAGCAGCAAAACGGGGGTAGATGAGCAGTTCTTC. Its protein is CASSKTGVDEQFF.

This clonotype has ten or more counts. The CDR3 protein is CASSLAGSRGSQPQHF. In nucleotides, the CDR3 is TGTGCCAGCAGCTTAGCGGGGAGCAGGGGGAGTCAGCCCCAGCATTTT. The chain employs TRBV7-2 and TRBJ1-5; 7 bases map to TRBD1. The CDR3 sequence is 16 residues long. Germline loops: CDR1 SGHTA, CDR2 FQGNSA. V lost 0 bases, J lost 6 bases, and 8 bases stayed unmatched.

The table lists this clonotype with many counts. The chain links TRBV3-1 to TRBJ1-6; maybe TRBD1 (5 bases). Germline V gene data show CDR1 as LGHDT and CDR2 as YNNKEL (reference sequence). Deletions cut 4 bases from V and 7 bases from J, with 17 bases between. The CDR3 contains 16 residues. The CDR3 bases are TGTGCCAGCAGCCCGATACGGAGGGGCTACAATTCACCCCTCCACTTT. Amino acids: CASSPIRRGYNSPLHF.

This clonotype showed up many times. The rearrangement uses TRBV7-2 and TRBJ1-1; 10 positions agree with TRBD1. There are 13 residues in the CDR3. V shed 5 bases, J shed 10 bases, and the junction held 7 bases outside the gene matches. CDR1 and CDR2 from the germline V gene are SGHTA and FQGNSA. Here the CDR3 DNA reads TGTGCCAGCAGCCCCCGGACAGGGGGACTAGCTTTCTTT. This gives the protein CASSPRTGGLAFF.

This clonotype has a count of ten or more. The gene calls are TRBV4-3 and TRBJ1-2; D uncertain. The germline V gene encodes CDR1 LGHNA and CDR2 YSLEER. V was clipped by 2 bases and J by 4 bases, with 14 bases between them. The CDR3 contains 15 residues. The DNA for the CDR3 is TGCGCCAGCAGCCAAATTCCGACGGATTTCTATGGCTACACCTTC. Protein: CASSQIPTDFYGYTF.

The V call is TRBV12-1, the J call TRBJ2-2. TRBV12-1 is deemed a pseudogene. This CDR3 contains 15 residues. The chain's CDR3 is CASSFGLICCGELFF. The CDR3 region has the DNA TGTGCCAGCAGCTTTGGGCTCATCTGCTGCGGGGAGCTGTTTTTT.

This clonotype was seen at least ten times. The chain combines TRBV27 with TRBJ2-3; D not resolved. V lost 2 bases to trimming and J lost 1 base, with 7 bases between them. This CDR3 region has 14 residues. Germline lookup yields CDR1 MNHEY and CDR2 SMNVEV (reference sequence). CDR3 nucleotide sequence: TGTGCCAGCAGTTTAGTAGGCGGCACAGATACGCAGTATTTT. It yields the protein CASSLVGGTDTQYF.

In its sample, this clonotype was seen many times. V is TRBV6-5 and J is TRBJ2-1; 13 positions match TRBD2. CDR1 is MNHEY and CDR2 is SVGAGI in the germline V gene. The ends lost 6 bases at V and 4 bases at J; junction bases unmatched: 12. There are 18 residues in the CDR3. The CDR3 loop reads CASRGLAGEGGGYNEQFF. DNA of the CDR3: TGTGCCAGCAGAGGACTAGCGGGAGAGGGGGGGGGTTACAATGAGCAGTTCTTC.

This clonotype was observed at least ten times. CDR3 protein: CASSQEYRGKEDGYTF. Written as DNA, the CDR3 is TGTGCCAGCAGCCAAGAGTACAGGGGAAAAGAGGATGGCTACACCTTC. The chain employs TRBV14 and TRBJ1-2; 7 bases fit TRBD1. The CDR3 totals 16 residues. V was clipped by 0 bases and J by 6 bases; unmatched bases: 10. Germline V CDR1 and CDR2: SGHDN, FVKESK. Filled out from reference TRBV14 and TRBJ1-2, the complete variable domain reads EAGVTQFPSHSVIEKGQTVTLRCDPISGHDNLYWYRRVMGKEIKFLLHFVKESKQDESGMPNNRFLAERTGGTYSTLKVQPAELEDSGVYFCASSQEYRGKEDGYTFGSGTRLTVV.

This clonotype occurred many times. The CDR3: CASSLEVAGFWNEQFF. DNA of the CDR3: TGTGCCAGCAGCTTAGAAGTAGCGGGGTTTTGGAATGAGCAGTTCTTC. V usage is TRBV7-8 and J usage is TRBJ2-1, with TRBD2 matching over 8 bases. Germline values: CDR1 SGHVS, CDR2 FQNEAQ. This CDR3 contains 16 residues. Trimming cost V 1 base and J 7 bases; bases outside gene matches: 9.

This clonotype has at least ten counts. This sequence joins TRBV5-1 and TRBJ2-3, with 7 positions matching TRBD1. The junction had 6 bases not matched to a gene; V was cut back by 5 bases and J by 6 bases. The CDR3 sequence is 13 residues long. Germline lookup yields CDR1 SGHRS and CDR2 YFSETQ. The CDR3 coding sequence is TGCGCCAGCAGATACGACAGGGAGGATACGCAGTATTTT. The encoded protein is CASRYDREDTQYF.

Ten or more counts support this clonotype. The chain recombines TRBV27 with TRBJ1-5; D is ambiguous. Trimming shortened V by 6 bases and J by 3 bases, and 6 bases separated the two germline ends. The length of the CDR3 is 12 residues. From germline, CDR1 is MNHEY and CDR2 SMNVEV (reference sequence). The CDR3 sequence: CASRGPNQPQHF. CDR3 sequence (DNA): TGTGCCAGCAGGGGCCCCAATCAGCCCCAGCATTTT.

The table lists this clonotype with many counts. This chain connects TRBV20-1 to TRBJ2-1, with 7 bases lining up with TRBD1. Germline V lookup: CDR1 DFQATT, CDR2 SNEGSKA (reference sequence). Losses at the gene ends were 4 bases for V and 3 bases for J; bases not matched to a gene: 3. The CDR3 runs to 13 residues. CDR3 loop: CSANGQVYNEQFF. CDR3 in DNA: TGCAGTGCTAATGGACAGGTCTACAATGAGCAGTTCTTC.

This clonotype was recorded many times. The chain carries TRBV27 and TRBJ2-7; 9 bases fit TRBD2. V lost 0 bases to trimming and J lost 3 bases; unmatched junction nucleotides: 3. The CDR3 is 15 amino acids. CDR1 and CDR2 (germline): MNHEY, SMNVEV (reference sequence). The CDR3 is CASSLSASGIYEQYF. The CDR3 DNA reads as TGTGCCAGCAGTTTATCAGCTAGCGGGATCTACGAGCAGTACTTC.

This clonotype was detected many times. This chain uses TRBV28 with TRBJ1-6; D not resolved. Trimming pared 8 bases from V and 4 bases from J, leaving 18 bases between. The CDR3 contains 16 residues. Germline-derived CDR1 and CDR2 are MDHEN and SYDVKM. This CDR3 reads CASGISGEYYNSPLHF. The CDR3, as DNA: TGTGCCAGCGGTATCTCGGGAGAATATTATAATTCACCCCTCCACTTT.

This clonotype has a count of ten or more. The V call is TRBV27, the J call TRBJ2-7; D not resolved. Germline values: CDR1 MNHEY, CDR2 SMNVEV (reference sequence). The V gene lost 2 bases and the J gene lost 3 bases, with 8 bases spanning the gap. This CDR3 has 13 residues. The CDR3 DNA sequence: TGTGCCAGCAGTTTAGGCTACAACTACGAGCAGTACTTC. Its protein is CASSLGYNYEQYF.

This clonotype was observed at least ten times. V gene TRBV27 combines with J gene TRBJ2-3; D possibly corresponds to TRBD1 (6 bases). The CDR3 length is 13 residues. The germline gives CDR1 MNHEY, CDR2 SMNVEV (reference sequence). The V gene lost 6 bases and the J gene lost 7 bases, with 14 bases spanning the gap. As DNA, the CDR3 is TGTGCCAGCAGCCACGGACAGACATATACGCAGTATTTT. This sequence encodes CASSHGQTYTQYF.

This clonotype was recorded many times. The J gene is TRBJ2-3, the V gene TRBV27; TRBD2 matches 11 bases. This CDR3 spans 18 amino acids. CDR1 is MNHEY and CDR2 is SMNVEV in the germline V gene (reference sequence). The trim removed 0 bases at V and 2 bases at J, leaving 7 bases unmatched. The CDR3 bases are TGTGCCAGCAGTTTATCTCCGCTAGCGGGAGGATACACAGATACGCAGTATTTT. Translated: CASSLSPLAGGYTDTQYF.

This clonotype was counted at least ten times. The CDR3 nucleotides read TGTGCCAGCAGCCAACCCCGAACGGTGGAGCAGTACTTC. Its protein product is CASSQPRTVEQYF. The rearrangement uses TRBV7-2 and TRBJ2-7; D is undetermined. CDR1 and CDR2 (germline): SGHTA, FQGNSA. V lost 5 bases to trimming and J lost 7 bases, with 15 bases between them. This CDR3 has 13 amino acids.

The table lists this clonotype with a few counts. The rearrangement uses TRBV20-1 and TRBJ1-2; D not certain. Germline V CDR1 and CDR2: DFQATT, SNEGSKA (reference sequence). CDR3 length: 12 residues. Trimming removed 6 bases from V and 8 bases from J, with 16 bases in between. The CDR3 loop is CSALNWKGGYTF. The CDR3 DNA sequence: TGCAGTGCCCTTAACTGGAAGGGAGGCTACACCTTC.